This T cell receptor (beta chain) was captured by sequencing in a study of PD-1 blockade in classical Hodgkin lymphoma. Regarding the study as a whole: Newly diagnosed and completely responding patients shared comparable baseline diversity.

Exposure to brentuximab vedotin varied, and each patient had relapsed following autologous stem cell transplantation. The data were produced by immunoSEQ multiplex PCR, yet TCRdb's version contains in-frame clones alone and is incomplete. The table includes 25,000 to 35,000 clones, more than 60% detected once. Germline V gives CDR1 WSHSY, CDR2 SAAADI. V lost 9 bases, J lost 1 base, and 11 bases lay in between. The CDR3 has 13 amino acids. Concerning this clone: The antigen remains undetermined.

The gene calls are TRBV10-2 and TRBJ2-3, with no clear D. This receptor was identified in a human donor with classical Hodgkin lymphoma. Material: peripheral blood mononuclear cells (PBMCs), obtained before the second cycle of nivolumab. The CDR3 region has the DNA TGCGCCAGTCAAGACTCGGGCACAGATACGCAGTATTTT. It codes for CASQDSGTDTQYF.